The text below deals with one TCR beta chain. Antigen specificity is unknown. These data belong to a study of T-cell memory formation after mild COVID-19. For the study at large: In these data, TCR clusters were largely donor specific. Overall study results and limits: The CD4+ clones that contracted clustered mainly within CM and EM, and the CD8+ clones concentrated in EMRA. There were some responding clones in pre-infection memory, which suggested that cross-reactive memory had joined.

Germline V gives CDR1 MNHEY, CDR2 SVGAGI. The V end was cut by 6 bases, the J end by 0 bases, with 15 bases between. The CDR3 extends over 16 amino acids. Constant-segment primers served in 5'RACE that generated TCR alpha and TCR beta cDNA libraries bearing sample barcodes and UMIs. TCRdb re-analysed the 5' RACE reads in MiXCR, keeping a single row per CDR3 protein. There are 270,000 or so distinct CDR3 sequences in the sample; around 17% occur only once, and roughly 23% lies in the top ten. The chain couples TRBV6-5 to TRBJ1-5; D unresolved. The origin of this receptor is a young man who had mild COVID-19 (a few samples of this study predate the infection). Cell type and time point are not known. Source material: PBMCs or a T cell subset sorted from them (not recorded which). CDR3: CASSNRVPISNQPQHF. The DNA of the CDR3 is TGTGCCAGCAGCAACCGGGTCCCGATTAGCAATCAGCCCCAGCATTTT.